One and the same sample provided the 21 T cell receptor beta chains below, sequenced in a study of CD8+ T cells in alopecia areata. cDNA reverse transcribed from extracted RNA served as the sequencing template. This table comes from immunoSEQ multiplex PCR, and its TCRdb copy is limited to in-frame clones, with some not included. The data contain approximately 210,000 clones, roughly three fifths of them singletons. Treatment specified: oral pan-JAK inhibitor, 5-10 mg twice daily. The sample consisted of CD4+ T cells sorted from blood, taken at week 44, from a patient treated with tofacitinib. The source is a human donor with alopecia areata.

This chain links TRBV28 with TRBJ1-3; the D gene is possibly TRBD1 (5 bases). The V and J ends lost 3 bases and 4 bases respectively, with 10 bases between them. This CDR3 has 14 residues. Germline V CDR1 and CDR2: MDHEN, SYDVKM. CDR3 coding DNA: TGTGCCAGCAGTTTCGGGGGAACGGGAAACACCATATATTTT. As protein: CASSFGGTGNTIYF.

This rearrangement joins TRBV29-1 to TRBJ1-1, with D uncertain. CDR1 is SQVTM, CDR2 ANQGSEA, per germline. Trimming stripped 1 base from V and 4 bases from J, with 13 bases between. The CDR3 contains 14 residues. CDR3 in DNA: TGCAGCGTTGAAGTGACGTCCTGGAGCACTGAAGCTTTCTTT. It yields the protein CSVEVTSWSTEAFF.

The chain couples TRBV9 to TRBJ2-3; the D gene could be TRBD1 or TRBD2 (6 bases each). The CDR3 spans 14 residues. The V and J ends lost 4 bases and 4 bases respectively, with 13 bases between them. In germline, CDR1 is SGDLS, CDR2 YYNGEE. This CDR3 reads CASSSGGSADTQYF. The CDR3 nucleotides are TGTGCCAGCAGCTCCGGGGGCTCGGCAGATACGCAGTATTTT.

V gene TRBV7-3 combines with J gene TRBJ1-1; D gene ambiguous. V was shortened by 2 bases and J by 1 base, with 5 bases between the two germline ends. Germline values: CDR1 SGHTA, CDR2 FQGTGA. This CDR3 has 13 residues. CDR3 loop: CASSLQQNTEAFF. In DNA, the CDR3 is TGTGCCAGCAGCTTACAGCAGAACACTGAAGCTTTCTTT.

This clone was observed a few times. The chain employs TRBV29-1 and TRBJ2-1, with a possible D match to TRBD1 (6 bases). The CDR3 has 14 residues. Germline lookup yields CDR1 SQVTM and CDR2 ANQGSEA. V was clipped by 1 base and J by 1 base, with 8 bases between them. The CDR3 DNA is TGCAGCGTTGAAGGCAGGGGTTCCTACAATGAGCAGTTCTTC. This gives the protein CSVEGRGSYNEQFF.

The chain carries TRBV2 and TRBJ2-2, with D perhaps TRBD1 (5 bases). The germline V gene encodes CDR1 SNHLY and CDR2 FYNNEI. V lost 6 bases and J 2 bases, leaving 16 bases between the germline ends. The CDR3 runs 16 residues. The CDR3 region has the DNA TGTGCCAGCAGAATTCAGACAGTCCCAAACACCGGGGAGCTGTTTTTT. Translating it yields CASRIQTVPNTGELFF.

In this sample, this clone turned up a few times. This chain uses TRBV14 with TRBJ2-7; 7 bases match TRBD1. After removal of 3 bases from V and 3 bases from J, the junction contained 11 bases not matched to a gene. Germline values: CDR1 SGHDN, CDR2 FVKESK. This CDR3 region has 16 residues. CDR3 sequence reads: CASSQLSTGVIYEQYF. In DNA form, the CDR3 reads TGTGCCAGCAGCCAGCTGAGTACAGGGGTAATCTACGAGCAGTACTTC.

V usage is TRBV29-1 and J usage is TRBJ2-2, with unresolved D. This CDR3 is 13 amino acids long. Germline CDR1 is SQVTM and CDR2 is ANQGSEA. The CDR3 region is CAFGPPNTGELFF. The CDR3 nucleotides are TGCGCGTTTGGCCCACCGAACACCGGGGAGCTGTTTTTT.

The genes are TRBV27 and TRBJ2-7, with TRBD1 as a possible D gene (6 bases). From germline, CDR1 is MNHEY and CDR2 SMNVEV (reference sequence). The CDR3 spans 14 residues. V shed 5 bases and J shed 3 bases, with 14 bases lying between them. Written as DNA, the CDR3 is TGTGCCAGCAGTCCACAGGACAGAGTCTACGAGCAGTACTTC. It is translated as CASSPQDRVYEQYF.

The chain carries TRBV6-1 and TRBJ2-4, with D possibly TRBD1 on 5 matching bases. V was trimmed by 6 bases and J by 15 bases, leaving 18 bases between them. The CDR3 is 12 amino acids. Germline assignment: CDR1 MNHNS and CDR2 SASEGT. The CDR3 region has the DNA TGTGCCAGCAGCGAGAACGGGCGCCAGGGGTACTTC. This encodes CASSENGRQGYF.

This clone was observed a handful of times. The CDR3 sequence: CAISAGQALGYTF. The CDR3 DNA reads as TGTGCCATCAGCGCGGGGCAGGCCCTTGGCTACACCTTC. V usage is TRBV10-3 and J usage is TRBJ1-2, with D perhaps TRBD1 (5 bases). The germline V gene encodes CDR1 ENHRY and CDR2 SYGVKD. This CDR3 has 13 amino acids. The germline V and J ends were trimmed by 6 bases and 7 bases, with 15 bases remaining between them.

The chain links TRBV11-2 to TRBJ2-7; 7 nucleotides match TRBD2. Germline values: CDR1 SGHAT, CDR2 FQNNGV. The CDR3 contains 15 residues. The V segment lost 4 bases and the J segment 3 bases; nucleotides outside the gene matches: 9. CDR3 DNA sequence: TGTGCCAGCAGCTCATTAGTGCGGGGGAACTACGAGCAGTACTTC. This translates into CASSSLVRGNYEQYF.

The V and J genes are TRBV7-2 and TRBJ2-5; D might be TRBD2 (5 bases). From germline, CDR1 is SGHTA and CDR2 FQGNSA. The CDR3 has 16 amino acids. V dropped 5 bases and J dropped 2 bases, with 18 bases sitting between them. Written as DNA, the CDR3 is TGTGCCAGCAGCCAGGTCCCTCGGGGAAAGCAAGAGACCCAGTACTTC. This encodes CASSQVPRGKQETQYF.

In this sample, this clone turned up a few times. This chain uses TRBV7-2 with TRBJ1-2, with 9 bases matching TRBD1. The trim removed 8 bases at V and 5 bases at J, leaving 15 bases unmatched. CDR3 length: 16 amino acids. The germline V gene encodes CDR1 SGHTA and CDR2 FQGNSA. The chain's CDR3 is CASLRDRDSTAYGYTF. The CDR3, as DNA: TGTGCCAGCTTACGGGACAGGGATTCTACTGCTTATGGCTACACCTTC.

The gene calls are TRBV9 and TRBJ1-2; D uncertain. The CDR3 totals 11 residues. V dropped 4 bases and J dropped 7 bases, with 8 bases sitting between them. Germline V gene data show CDR1 as SGDLS and CDR2 as YYNGEE. Here the CDR3 reads CASSTRLGYTF. CDR3 in DNA: TGTGCCAGCAGCACCCGACTTGGCTACACCTTC.

This clone was counted once. V gene TRBV18 combines with J gene TRBJ1-1; 10 positions match TRBD1. V was clipped by 4 bases and J by 6 bases; unmatched bases: 2. The germline V gene has CDR1 KGHSH and CDR2 LQKENI. CDR3 length equals 13 residues. The CDR3, as DNA: TGTGCCAGCTCACAAGGACAGGGGGCTGAAGCTTTCTTT. Amino acid sequence: CASSQGQGAEAFF. Full variable domain (rest looked up from reference TRBV18 and TRBJ1-1): NAGVMQNPRHLVRRRGQEARLRCSPMKGHSHVYWYRQLPEEGLKFMVYLQKENIIDESGMPKERFSAEFPKEGPSILRIQQVVRGDSAAYFCASSQGQGAEAFFGQGTRLTVV.

Details on this clone: This specimen includes other DNA sequences encoding the same CDR3. The CDR3 nucleotides read TGTGCCTGGAGTGTACAGGGCCCTTATGGCTACACCTTC. It codes for CAWSVQGPYGYTF. The rearrangement links TRBV30 to TRBJ1-2; a possible D gene is TRBD1 (6 bases). Trimming cost V 0 bases and J 5 bases, with 10 bases left between them. Germline loops: CDR1 GTSNPN, CDR2 SVGIG (reference sequence). CDR3 size: 13 residues. Together with reference TRBV30 and TRBJ1-2, the CDR3 gives the full variable domain: SQTIHQWPATLVQPVGSPLSLECTVEGTSNPNLYWYRQAAGRGLQLLFYSVGIGQISSEVPQNLSASRPQDRQFILSSKKLLLSDSGFYLCAWSVQGPYGYTFGSGTRLTVV.

This chain uses TRBV11-1 with TRBJ1-2; 7 nucleotides line up with TRBD1. V lost 4 bases to trimming and J lost 3 bases; unmatched junction nucleotides: 8. The CDR3 covers 15 residues. Looked up from germline, CDR1 is SGHAT and CDR2 is FQDESV (reference sequence). This CDR3 is CASSSHRGGDYGYTF. CDR3 nucleotide sequence: TGTGCCAGCAGCTCCCACAGGGGAGGGGACTATGGCTACACCTTC.

This clone has a single count. V is TRBV30 and J is TRBJ2-5, with D hard to call. In germline, CDR1 is GTSNPN, CDR2 SVGIG (reference sequence). The CDR3 covers 11 residues. V was pared by 4 bases and J by 5 bases, with 8 bases between. CDR3 nucleotide sequence: TGTGCCTGGACCCAGTCGGAGACCCAGTACTTC. It translates to CAWTQSETQYF.

The chain links TRBV6-1 to TRBJ1-3; no firm D call. Trimming removed 0 bases from V and 0 bases from J, with 9 bases in between. The CDR3 covers 16 residues. Germline CDR1 reads MNHNS; CDR2 reads SASEGT. The chain's CDR3 is CASSEAHQSSGNTIYF. The CDR3 region has the DNA TGTGCCAGCAGTGAAGCCCACCAAAGCTCTGGAAACACCATATATTTT.

The chain combines TRBV29-1 with TRBJ1-1; TRBD1 is a possible D gene (5 bases). Germline V gives CDR1 SQVTM, CDR2 ANQGSEA. V shed 3 bases and J shed 4 bases, with 6 bases lying between them. The CDR3 spans 11 residues. CDR3 loop: CSVETATEAFF. The CDR3 nucleotides are TGCAGCGTTGAGACAGCCACTGAAGCTTTCTTT.